Shown below are 10 T cell receptor beta chains from a single sample sequenced in a study of cytomegalovirus exposure and HLA in healthy donors. The assay was immunoSEQ multiplex PCR, and TCRdb's table has in-frame clones only and misses some. The sample includes 250,000 to 300,000 clones, 86% of them seen just once. What was sequenced was PBMCs. The receptors shown here come from a woman between 18 and 29 years old in good health and CMV-seronegative.

Only one count was recorded for this clone. This chain connects TRBV27 to TRBJ1-5; the D gene is possibly TRBD1 (5 bases). This CDR3 region has 17 residues. Germline V gene lookup returns CDR1 MNHEY and CDR2 SMNVEV (reference sequence). Trimming took 4 bases from V and 1 from J, leaving 17 bases between them. CDR3 sequence reads: CASSSVTVMESNQPQHF. The DNA of the CDR3 is TGTGCCAGCAGTTCAGTGACAGTCATGGAGAGCAATCAGCCCCAGCATTTT.

CDR3 amino acids: CASSVGDRGNQPQHF. In DNA form, the CDR3 reads TGTGCCAGCAGCGTTGGGGACAGGGGTAATCAGCCCCAGCATTTT. V is TRBV9 and J is TRBJ1-5, with TRBD1 matching 10 bases. V was clipped by 2 bases and J by 4 bases; unmatched bases: 3. Germline loops: CDR1 SGDLS, CDR2 YYNGEE. CDR3 length: 15 amino acids. Based on the CDR3 plus reference TRBV9 and TRBJ1-5, the full variable domain is DSGVTQTPKHLITATGQRVTLRCSPRSGDLSVYWYQQSLDQGLQFLIQYYNGEERAKGNILERFSAQQFPDLHSELNLSSLELGDSALYFCASSVGDRGNQPQHFGDGTRLSIL.

This chain connects TRBV5-1 to TRBJ2-6, with 8 bases fitting TRBD1. Germline CDR1 and CDR2: SGHRS and YFSETQ. The CDR3 contains 18 residues. V shed 1 base, J shed 0 bases, and the junction held 6 bases outside the gene matches. The CDR3 DNA follows: TGCGCCAGCAGCTTGAAGCAGGGGGCGACCTCTGGGGCCAACGTCCTGACTTTC. The encoded protein is CASSLKQGATSGANVLTF.

This clone appeared a single time. The chain uses TRBV14 and TRBJ2-2; no clear D. V was cut by 1 base and J by 6 bases, with 9 bases left in between. This CDR3 has 14 amino acids. Germline CDR1 and CDR2: SGHDN and FVKESK. The CDR3 sequence is CASSQVPGPGELFF. The CDR3 coding sequence is TGTGCCAGCAGCCAAGTTCCGGGTCCCGGGGAGCTGTTTTTT.

The chain combines TRBV6-5 with TRBJ2-3; D ambiguous. The CDR3 has 13 amino acids. CDR1 MNHEY and CDR2 SVGAGI come from the germline V gene. Trimming cost V 4 bases and J 6 bases, with 11 bases left between them. The chain's CDR3 is CASSSIVRDTQYF. The CDR3 nucleotides are TGTGCCAGCAGTTCAATCGTGCGGGATACGCAGTATTTT.

The chain has TRBV2 and TRBJ1-2; D may be TRBD1 (6 bases). V was clipped by 8 bases and J by 0 bases, with 10 bases between them. Germline V gene sequence: CDR1 SNHLY, CDR2 FYNNEI. The CDR3 has 13 amino acids. CDR3 coding DNA: TGTGCCAGCGCGGACAGCCCTAACTATGGCTACACCTTC. Translated: CASADSPNYGYTF.

V is TRBV19 and J is TRBJ1-2; 7 bases map to TRBD1. J was trimmed by 2 bases and V by 3 bases; bases with no gene match: 9. The CDR3 length is 16 residues. The germline V gene has CDR1 LNHDA and CDR2 SQIVND (reference sequence). The CDR3 DNA reads as TGTGCCAGTAGTATTTATTCGACAGGGAGAAACTATGGCTACACCTTC. Protein product: CASSIYSTGRNYGYTF.

This sequence joins TRBV30 and TRBJ1-1; D might be TRBD1 (6 bases). CDR1 is GTSNPN and CDR2 is SVGIG in the germline V gene (reference sequence). The CDR3 has 13 residues. Trimming took 5 bases from V and 0 from J, leaving 10 bases between them. The CDR3 region is CAWGTGLNTEAFF. CDR3 nucleotides: TGTGCCTGGGGAACAGGGTTGAACACTGAAGCTTTCTTT.

The V and J genes are TRBV28 and TRBJ1-6, with D tentatively TRBD1 (6 bases). The CDR3 runs 15 residues. V gave up 3 bases and J gave up 7 bases, with 13 bases separating them. Germline CDR1 is MDHEN and CDR2 is SYDVKM. The CDR3 nucleotides read TGTGCCAGCAGTTTGAGGGGGTCTCAGAATTCACCCCTCCACTTT. Translating gives CASSLRGSQNSPLHF.

V and J are TRBV11-2 and TRBJ2-7; D is perhaps TRBD1 (5 bases). V lost 3 bases and J 3 bases, leaving 9 bases between the germline ends. The CDR3 is 13 residues long. Germline CDR1 reads SGHAT; CDR2 reads FQNNGV. CDR3 DNA sequence: TGTGCCAGCAGCTTGAGACAGATCTACGAGCAGTACTTC. This translates into CASSLRQIYEQYF.